What follows are 20 T cell receptor beta chains derived from one specimen sequenced in a study of T-cell reconstitution after alpha-beta-depleted transplantation in children. Unique molecular identifiers were used to barcode this TCRbeta library. TCRdb processed the PCR reads anew with MiXCR; each CDR3 protein has one entry. The sample has about 100,000 distinct CDR3 sequences, 6.4% seen once. Source: PBMCs, mostly from graft donor cells, taken 360 days after TCRalphabeta/CD19-depleted stem cell transplant. The origin of the receptors is a male patient under 10 years old who had a stem cell transplant for acute lymphoblastic leukemia, so the T cells may come from the graft donor.

The table lists this clonotype with many counts. The chain employs TRBV5-5 and TRBJ1-2; D remains ambiguous. This CDR3 spans 14 amino acids. Germline lookup yields CDR1 SGHKS and CDR2 YYEKEE (reference sequence). Trimming removed 4 bases at V and 4 bases at J, with 14 bases between. CDR3 bases: TGTGCCAGCAGCAGGATCAAGAGCCCCTATGGCTACACCTTC. This sequence encodes CASSRIKSPYGYTF.

This clonotype was counted ten times or more. This chain connects TRBV28 to TRBJ2-7, with TRBD1 as a possible D gene (5 bases). The CDR3 loop spans 13 amino acids. Between the trimmed V and J ends, which lost 10 bases and 3 bases, there was a span of 16 bases. CDR1 and CDR2 (germline): MDHEN, SYDVKM. The DNA of the CDR3 is TGTGCCACCCGGACGGACAATGTCTACGAGCAGTACTTC. Translating it yields CATRTDNVYEQYF.

This clonotype was counted between two and nine times. This chain connects TRBV3-1 to TRBJ2-1, with TRBD2 as a possible D gene (7 bases). Trimming removed 7 bases from V and 3 bases from J, with 13 bases in between. The length of the CDR3 is 14 residues. Germline V CDR1 and CDR2: LGHDT, YNNKEL (reference sequence). CDR3 loop: CASTMRGLYNEQFF. In DNA form, the CDR3 reads TGTGCCAGCACAATGCGGGGGCTCTACAATGAGCAGTTCTTC.

The J gene is TRBJ2-3, the V gene TRBV9; 10 bases fit TRBD2. Germline values: CDR1 SGDLS, CDR2 YYNGEE. The length of the CDR3 is 16 residues. Unmatched junction bases numbered 12, after V lost 3 bases and J lost 8 bases. The CDR3 here is CASSESGGGGSGTQYF. Written as DNA, the CDR3 is TGTGCCAGCAGCGAAAGCGGGGGGGGGGGTTCAGGTACGCAGTATTTT.

This clonotype was found many times. V gene TRBV15 combines with J gene TRBJ2-1; tentatively, D is TRBD1 (7 bases). V dropped 8 bases and J dropped 1 base, with 15 bases sitting between them. Per germline, CDR1 LNHNV and CDR2 YYDKDF (reference sequence). The CDR3 consists of 15 residues. CDR3 protein: CATAGTARSYNEQFF. CDR3 DNA: TGTGCCACCGCGGGGACAGCGAGATCCTACAATGAGCAGTTCTTC.

This clonotype was recorded at least ten times. The chain uses TRBV7-9 and TRBJ1-2, with D hard to call. The CDR3 has 12 amino acids. The V gene's germline CDR1 is SEHNR and CDR2 FQNEAQ (reference sequence). V lost 4 bases, J lost 8 bases, and 11 bases lay in between. The CDR3 protein is CASSSHGKGYTF. The DNA of the CDR3 is TGTGCCAGCAGCTCGCACGGGAAGGGCTACACCTTC.

This clonotype has only a few counts. The chain combines TRBV11-2 with TRBJ2-2; 10 bases match TRBD2. Looked up from germline, CDR1 is SGHAT and CDR2 is FQNNGV. J lost 1 base, V lost 2 bases, and 7 bases had no gene match. This CDR3 contains 18 residues. The CDR3 region is CASSLPISGGQNTGELFF. The CDR3 nucleotides read TGTGCCAGCAGCTTACCAATTAGCGGGGGGCAGAACACCGGGGAGCTGTTTTTT. The variable domain in full, completed from reference TRBV11-2 and TRBJ2-2, reads EAGVAQSPRYKIIEKRQSVAFWCNPISGHATLYWYQQILGQGPKLLIQFQNNGVVDDSQLPKDRFSAERLKGVDSTLKIQPAKLEDSAVYLCASSLPISGGQNTGELFFGEGSRLTVL.

This clonotype was seen at least ten times. The chain combines TRBV9 with TRBJ2-7; no definite D call. V was shortened by 7 bases and J by 5 bases, with 1 base between the two germline ends. The CDR3 length is 8 residues. The germline V gene has CDR1 SGDLS and CDR2 YYNGEE. The CDR3 DNA is TGTGCCAGCCACGAGCAGTACTTC. It yields the protein CASHEQYF. Based on the CDR3 plus reference TRBV9 and TRBJ2-7, the full variable domain is DSGVTQTPKHLITATGQRVTLRCSPRSGDLSVYWYQQSLDQGLQFLIQYYNGEERAKGNILERFSAQQFPDLHSELNLSSLELGDSALYFCASHEQYFGPGTRLTVT.

This clonotype was observed at least ten times. The chain combines TRBV12-3 or TRBV12-4 with TRBJ1-5; TRBD1 is a possible D gene (5 bases). V lost 4 bases and J lost 5, with 15 bases in between. The CDR3 totals 15 residues. The CDR3 nucleotides read TGTGCCAGCAGTTCCCTGGGGGGAGGGGATCAGCCCCAGCATTTT. This translates into CASSSLGGGDQPQHF.

This clonotype was found many times. The chain uses TRBV6-5 and TRBJ2-3; 7 nucleotides agree with TRBD2. CDR3 length equals 14 residues. J gave up 6 bases and V 2 bases, and 5 bases lay outside the gene matches. Germline V gives CDR1 MNHEY, CDR2 SVGAGI. CDR3 sequence reads: CASSYAGREDTQYF. As DNA, the CDR3 is TGTGCCAGCAGTTACGCGGGGAGGGAGGATACGCAGTATTTT.

This clonotype was counted a few times. The rearrangement links TRBV13 to TRBJ1-1; D might be TRBD1 (5 bases). Germline values: CDR1 PRHDT, CDR2 FYEKMQ (reference sequence). V was pared by 0 bases and J by 4 bases, with 12 bases between. This CDR3 region has 15 residues. The CDR3 sequence is CASSLGRGGVTEAFF. The CDR3 DNA sequence: TGTGCCAGCAGCTTAGGCCGGGGGGGAGTCACTGAAGCTTTCTTT.

This clonotype showed up many times. J is TRBJ2-1 and V is TRBV29-1, with TRBD1 as a possible D gene (6 bases). Germline CDR1 SQVTM, CDR2 ANQGSEA. This CDR3 spans 14 amino acids. Trimming left V 6 bases short and J 7 bases short, with 19 bases between. The CDR3 loop is CSVGFGVGANEQFF. CDR3 nucleotide sequence: TGCAGCGTGGGGTTCGGGGTGGGGGCGAATGAGCAGTTCTTC.

This clonotype has a handful of counts. The V gene is TRBV20-1, the J gene TRBJ1-5; 10 bases line up with TRBD1. The CDR3 totals 15 residues. Per germline, CDR1 DFQATT and CDR2 SNEGSKA (reference sequence). The J segment lost 3 bases and the V segment lost 1 base, leaving 3 bases of the junction unmatched. The CDR3, as DNA: TGCAGTGCTAGAGCGACAGGGGGCCTCAATCAGCCCCAGCATTTT. As protein: CSARATGGLNQPQHF.

This clonotype has a handful of counts. This chain connects TRBV10-3 to TRBJ2-7, with 8 bases matching TRBD1. Germline V gene lookup returns CDR1 ENHRY and CDR2 SYGVKD. There are 12 residues in the CDR3. The J segment lost 7 bases and the V segment lost 2 bases, leaving 1 base of the junction unmatched. This CDR3 reads CAISEGDREQYF. The CDR3 DNA is TGTGCCATCAGTGAGGGGGACAGGGAGCAGTACTTC.

This clonotype was seen a handful of times. The chain is built from TRBV6-1 and TRBJ1-1; unclear D gene. This CDR3 has 15 residues. V was shortened by 7 bases and J by 2 bases, with 17 bases between the two germline ends. Germline loops: CDR1 MNHNS, CDR2 SASEGT. CDR3 sequence: CASNPFGTSNTEAFF. The CDR3 region has the DNA TGTGCCAGCAACCCGTTCGGAACCTCCAACACTGAAGCTTTCTTT.

This clonotype was recorded a few times. The J gene is TRBJ1-1, the V gene TRBV12-3 or TRBV12-4; D is undetermined. CDR3 length equals 14 residues. Trimming shortened V by 6 bases and J by 1 base, and 12 bases separated the two germline ends. The CDR3 spells CASSLEKGNTEAFF. In nucleotides, the CDR3 is TGTGCCAGCAGCCTTGAGAAGGGGAACACTGAAGCTTTCTTT.

The sample holds a few counts of this clonotype. The rearrangement links TRBV4-2 to TRBJ2-1; 9 bases fit TRBD1. J gave up 16 bases and V 0 bases, and 10 bases lay outside the gene matches. This CDR3 contains 14 residues. Germline V gene sequence: CDR1 LGHNA, CDR2 YNFKEQ. The CDR3 spells CASSQELERDRVFF. DNA for the CDR3: TGTGCCAGCAGCCAAGAATTGGAACGGGACAGGGTATTCTTC.

This clonotype was recorded a few times. V is TRBV7-9 and J is TRBJ2-3, with TRBD2 matching over 7 bases. CDR1 and CDR2 (germline): SEHNR, FQNEAQ (reference sequence). J gave up 1 base and V 0 bases, and 4 bases lay outside the gene matches. The CDR3 is 16 residues long. In DNA form, the CDR3 reads TGTGCCAGCAGCTTAGCGGAGCGGGGAGGCACAGATACGCAGTATTTT. Encoded protein: CASSLAERGGTDTQYF. Full variable domain (rest looked up from reference TRBV7-9 and TRBJ2-3): DTGVSQNPRHKITKRGQNVTFRCDPISEHNRLYWYRQTLGQGPEFLTYFQNEAQLEKSRLLSDRFSAERPKGSFSTLEIQRTEQGDSAMYLCASSLAERGGTDTQYFGPGTRLTVL.

This clonotype was counted many times. The chain employs TRBV20-1 and TRBJ2-3; TRBD2 matches 7 bases. Trimming removed 5 bases from V and 6 bases from J; junction bases left unmatched: 14. This CDR3 spans 15 amino acids. The germline V gene has CDR1 DFQATT and CDR2 SNEGSKA (reference sequence). The CDR3 protein is CSAPAGASFRDTQYF. In DNA, the CDR3 is TGCAGTGCTCCGGCGGGAGCCTCGTTTCGGGATACGCAGTATTTT.

This clonotype was recorded at least ten times. The V and J genes are TRBV18 and TRBJ2-5; D is ambiguous. Germline V gene sequence: CDR1 KGHSH, CDR2 LQKENI. The CDR3 has 14 amino acids. Between the trimmed V and J ends, which lost 4 bases and 5 bases, there was a span of 14 bases. In nucleotides, the CDR3 is TGTGCCAGCTCACGCTCGGGTAGCAAGGAGACCCAGTACTTC. Translating it yields CASSRSGSKETQYF.